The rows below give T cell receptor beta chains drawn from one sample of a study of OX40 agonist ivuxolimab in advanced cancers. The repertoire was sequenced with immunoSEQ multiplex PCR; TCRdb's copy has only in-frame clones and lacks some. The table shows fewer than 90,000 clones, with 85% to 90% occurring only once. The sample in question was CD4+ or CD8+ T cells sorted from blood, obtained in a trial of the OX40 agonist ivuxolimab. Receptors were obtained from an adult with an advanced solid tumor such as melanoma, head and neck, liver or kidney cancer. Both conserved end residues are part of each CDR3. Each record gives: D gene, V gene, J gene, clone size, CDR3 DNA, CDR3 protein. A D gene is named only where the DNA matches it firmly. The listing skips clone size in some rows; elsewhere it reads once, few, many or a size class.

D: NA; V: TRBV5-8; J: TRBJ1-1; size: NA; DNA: TGTGCCAGCAGCCTCTATATGGGGGGCTTGAACACTGAAGCTTTCTTT; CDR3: CASSLYMGGLNTEAFF
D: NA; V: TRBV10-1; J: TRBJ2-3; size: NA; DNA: TGCGCCAGCAGTCTGGGGGGGCCGGATACGCAGTATTTT; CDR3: CASSLGGPDTQYF
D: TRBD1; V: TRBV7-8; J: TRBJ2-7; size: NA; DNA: TGTGCCAGCAGCTTAGCCTGGACAGGGGAGGTCGAGCAGTACTTC; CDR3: CASSLAWTGEVEQYF
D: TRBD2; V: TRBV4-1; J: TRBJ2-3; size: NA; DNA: TGCGCCAGCAGCCAAAGCAGGGGACAGGCCCTAGCGGGAGGGCCTTTGGATACGCAGTATTTT; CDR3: CASSQSRGQALAGGPLDTQYF
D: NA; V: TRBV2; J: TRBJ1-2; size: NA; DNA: TGTGCCAGCAGCTATACTTTGGGTGATGGCTACACCTTC; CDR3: CASSYTLGDGYTF
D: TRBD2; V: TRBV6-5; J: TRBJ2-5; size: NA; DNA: TGTGCCTGCAAGACTAGCGGGAGGGCCCGGGAGACCCAGTACTTC; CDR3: CACKTSGRARETQYF
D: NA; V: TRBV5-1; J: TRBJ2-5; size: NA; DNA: TGCGCCAGCAGCTTGGACCGAGAGACCCAGTACTTC; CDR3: CASSLDRETQYF
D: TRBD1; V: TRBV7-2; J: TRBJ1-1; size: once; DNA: TGTGCCAGCAATCGACAGGGGGGGAACACTGAAGCTTTCTTT; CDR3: CASNRQGGNTEAFF
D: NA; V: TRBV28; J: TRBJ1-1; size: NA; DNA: TGTGCCAGCAGTTTAATCCGACAGAACACTGAAGCTTTCTTT; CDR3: CASSLIRQNTEAFF
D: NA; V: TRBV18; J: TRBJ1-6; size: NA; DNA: TGTGCCAGCTCACGTAACCGGGACCAGAATCCCCTCCACTTT; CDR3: CASSRNRDQNPLHF
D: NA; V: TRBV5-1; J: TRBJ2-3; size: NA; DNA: TGCGCCAGCAGCTTGGGACGGGCTAGCGCGAGAGATACGCAGTATTTT; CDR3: CASSLGRASARDTQYF